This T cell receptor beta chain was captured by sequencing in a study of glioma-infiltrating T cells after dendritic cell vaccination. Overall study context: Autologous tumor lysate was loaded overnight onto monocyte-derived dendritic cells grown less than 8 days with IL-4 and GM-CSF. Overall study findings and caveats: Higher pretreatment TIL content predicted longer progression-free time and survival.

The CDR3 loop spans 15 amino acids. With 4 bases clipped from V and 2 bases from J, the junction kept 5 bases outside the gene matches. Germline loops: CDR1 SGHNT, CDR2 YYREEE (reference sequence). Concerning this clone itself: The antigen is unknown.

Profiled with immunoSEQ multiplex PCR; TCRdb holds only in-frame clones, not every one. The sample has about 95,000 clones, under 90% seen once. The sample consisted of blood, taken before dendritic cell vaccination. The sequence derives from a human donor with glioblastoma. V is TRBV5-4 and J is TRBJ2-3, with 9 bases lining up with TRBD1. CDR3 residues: CASSQDRGFTDTQYF. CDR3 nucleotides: TGTGCCAGCAGCCAGGACAGGGGTTTCACAGATACGCAGTATTTT.